These T cell receptor beta chains were read from a single sample in a study of blood T cell repertoires in COVID-19. Profiling relied on immunoSEQ multiplex PCR, and the TCRdb table lists in-frame clones only, not all of them. Of tens of thousands of clones in the sample, over 75% were seen once. Sequencing used peripheral blood. Receptor source: a human donor in a cohort sampled during active COVID-19. The CDR3 runs from the conserved cysteine through the conserved F or W. A D gene is named only where the DNA matches it firmly. Clone size is not always given. Where it is, it says once, few, many or a class for expanded clones.

.,TRBV5-1,TRBJ2-1,.,15,TGCGCCAGCAGCTTGGTAACAGCAACCTACAATGAGCAGTTCTTC,CASSLVTATYNEQFF
.,TRBV28,TRBJ2-1,.,13,TGTGCCAGCAGTCGACTACCCTACAATGAGCAGTTCTTC,CASSRLPYNEQFF
.,TRBV30,TRBJ2-7,TRBD1,14,TGTGCCTGGAAACGACAGGGCCTAGCCTACGAGCAGTACTTC,CAWKRQGLAYEQYF
few,TRBV27,TRBJ2-1,.,15,TGTGCCAGCAGTTTAATTTTGGGCAGGCCCAATGAGCAGTTCTTC,CASSLILGRPNEQFF
.,TRBV11-2,TRBJ2-7,.,17,TGTGCCAGCAGCTTAGATGGCGCCGGGACACTAATCTACGAGCAGTACTTC,CASSLDGAGTLIYEQYF
.,TRBV7-9,TRBJ1-2,.,14,TGTGCCAGCAGCTTAGTACCGGTTCACTATGGCTACACCTTC,CASSLVPVHYGYTF
.,TRBV29-1,TRBJ2-7,TRBD1,13,TGCAGCGTCGAGGACAGGAATGGCTACGAGCAGTACTTC,CSVEDRNGYEQYF
.,TRBV28,TRBJ2-3,TRBD1,18,TGTGCCAGCAGTTCGGGGACAGACGACAATCCTAGCACAGATACGCAGTATTTT,CASSSGTDDNPSTDTQYF
.,TRBV5-1,TRBJ1-4,.,16,TGCGCCAGCAGCTTTGGATCAGGCGTCAGTAATGAAAAACTGTTTTTT,CASSFGSGVSNEKLFF
few,TRBV19,TRBJ1-6,TRBD1,13,TGTGCCAGTAGTGGGGACAGTACATCACCCCTCCACTTT,CASSGDSTSPLHF
.,TRBV7-2,TRBJ2-3,.,13,TGTGCCAGCAGCTTGACCGCGGAAGATACGCAGTATTTT,CASSLTAEDTQYF
few,TRBV30,TRBJ2-7,.,14,TGTGCCTGGAGTATAACAATGGGGCCCAACGAGCAGTACTTC,CAWSITMGPNEQYF
once,TRBV7-2,TRBJ2-3,.,15,TGTGCCAGCAGCTCCCGAGCGGACTCCACAGATACGCAGTATTTT,CASSSRADSTDTQYF
few,TRBV19,TRBJ2-5,TRBD1,15,TGTGCCAGTAAGACCGGGACAGGGTGGAGCGAGACCCAGTACTTC,CASKTGTGWSETQYF
.,TRBV19,TRBJ1-2,TRBD1,15,TGTGCCAGTAGTATTGGGGACAGGCCTATATCCGGCTACACCTTC,CASSIGDRPISGYTF
.,TRBV18,TRBJ2-3,.,17,TGTGCCAGCTCGAATTTCTTCGCGGCAGCTAGCGCAGATACGCAGTATTTT,CASSNFFAAASADTQYF
.,TRBV18,TRBJ2-4,.,14,TGTGCCAGCTCAGACCGGGACACTAAAAACATTCAGTACTTC,CASSDRDTKNIQYF
.,TRBV7-2,TRBJ1-2,.,13,TGTGCCAGCATCAATGAGGCAGGGGTGTACTACACCTTC,CASINEAGVYYTF
few,TRBV2,TRBJ1-6,TRBD1,14,TGTGCCAGCAGTACCGGGACAGGCAGTTCACCCCTCCACTTT,CASSTGTGSSPLHF
.,TRBV2,TRBJ2-1,TRBD1,13,TGTGCCAGCAGGGCCAGGGGGTGGAATGAGCAGTTCTTC,CASRARGWNEQFF
.,TRBV18,TRBJ2-1,TRBD2,15,TGTGCCAGCTCATCAAAGCGGGAGGTGAGCTATGAGCAGTTCTTC,CASSSKREVSYEQFF
few,TRBV7-9,TRBJ2-5,.,15,TGTGCCAGCAGCTTAGGGCAACCCGGGGATGAGACCCAGTACTTC,CASSLGQPGDETQYF
.,TRBV5-4,TRBJ1-1,TRBD1,13,TGTGCCAGCAGCTGGAGGACAGGGACTGAAGCTTTCTTT,CASSWRTGTEAFF
few,TRBV18,TRBJ2-7,.,12,TGTGCCAGCTCAGGGGGCGGGTACGAGCAGTACTTC,CASSGGGYEQYF
.,TRBV24-1,TRBJ2-7,.,15,TGTGCCACCAGTGATGGCGGGGTAAGCTCCTACGAGCAGTACTTC,CATSDGGVSSYEQYF
.,TRBV7-3,TRBJ2-1,.,18,TGTGCCAGCAGAGCACAGGGGGTGCCGGGACTAGCTCCCCGTGAGCAGTTCTTC,CASRAQGVPGLAPREQFF
.,TRBV7-8,TRBJ1-2,.,12,TGTGCCAGCAGCTTAATAAGTGGCGGCTACACCTTC,CASSLISGGYTF
.,TRBV4-1,TRBJ2-2,TRBD2,17,TGCGCCAGCAGCGCCCGGACTAGCGGGAGGGCCCCCGGGGAGCTGTTTTTT,CASSARTSGRAPGELFF
.,TRBV27,TRBJ2-3,.,13,TGTGCCAGCAGGCAACTAGGGCTGGGTACGCAGTATTTT,CASRQLGLGTQYF
.,TRBV27,TRBJ2-5,TRBD1,15,TGTGCCAGCAGTCGCGGACAGGGAGGATGGGAGACCCAGTACTTC,CASSRGQGGWETQYF
.,TRBV7-9,TRBJ2-7,.,14,TGTGCCAGCAGCATTTCGGGTCCCCCTTACGAGCAGTACTTC,CASSISGPPYEQYF
.,TRBV9,TRBJ2-1,TRBD1,15,TGTGCCAGCAGCGTGTGGGACAGGGGGGACAATGAGCAGTTCTTC,CASSVWDRGDNEQFF
.,TRBV7-9,TRBJ2-7,TRBD1,13,TGTGCCAGCAGCGGGGACAGAGTCTACGAGCAGTACTTC,CASSGDRVYEQYF
.,TRBV27,TRBJ2-1,TRBD2,16,TGTGCCAGCAGTGCTCGGACTAGCGGGAGCTACAATGAGCAGTTCTTC,CASSARTSGSYNEQFF
.,TRBV4-3,TRBJ1-4,TRBD1,16,TGCGCCAGCAGCCCTCAACCGGGACAGGGGAACGAAAAACTGTTTTTT,CASSPQPGQGNEKLFF
.,TRBV28,TRBJ1-5,TRBD1,15,TGTGCCAGCAGATACCAGGGACAGACAAATCAGCCCCAGCATTTT,CASRYQGQTNQPQHF
.,TRBV2,TRBJ2-6,.,15,TGTGCCAGCAACCTTCGGTCAGGGTCCACCAACGTCCTGACTTTC,CASNLRSGSTNVLTF
.,TRBV3-1/TRBV3-2,TRBJ1-6,.,15,TGTGCCAGCAGCCAGAAGGGAACAGGGAGTTCACCCCTCCACTTT,CASSQKGTGSSPLHF
.,TRBV7-2,TRBJ2-3,.,13,TGTGCCAGCAGCTTGTTGACTGCAGATACGCAGTATTTT,CASSLLTADTQYF
once,TRBV25-1,TRBJ1-2,.,13,TGTGCCAGCAGTGACTCCAGGTTTCCGGGCTACACCTTC,CASSDSRFPGYTF